This T cell receptor beta chain was documented in a study of T cell clones after liver transplantation. Study context: Pre-transplant mixed lymphocyte reactions yielded third-party-reactive TCRbeta sequences as comparators for graft-donor-reactive sequences. Regarding the study as a whole: In 5 of 8 subjects, circulating graft-donor-reactive CD4 TCRbeta sequences fell significantly after transplant.

V lost 5 bases, J lost 7 bases, and 17 bases lay in between. The CDR3 covers 15 residues. Germline V gives CDR1 MDHEN, CDR2 SYDVKM. Only in-frame clones appear in the TCRdb table, and some are missing; sequencing was by immunoSEQ multiplex PCR. The table lists more than 65,000 clones, 90% of them singletons, with less than 3.5% in the top ten. As regards this clone: Its antigen is still unknown.

V usage is TRBV28 and J usage is TRBJ2-2; D might be TRBD1 (5 bases). This TCR was recovered from a human donor who received a liver transplant. The sequenced sample was CD4+ T cells from blood, obtained before liver transplant. For the CDR3, the DNA is TGTGCCAGCAGTACTTCAGGGCAACGTGGCGGGGAGCTGTTTTTT. Its translation is CASSTSGQRGGELFF.